The 9 T cell receptor beta chains below come from one sample, sequenced in a study of T-cell reconstitution after alpha-beta-depleted transplantation in children. Preparing the TCRbeta library involved the use of unique molecular identifiers. Each CDR3 protein is one row after TCRdb ran MiXCR on the PCR reads. The repertoire holds roughly 300,000 distinct CDR3 sequences, about 9.9% seen once, with around 24% in the top ten. Sequenced here: peripheral blood, sampled 180 days after TCRalphabeta/CD19-depleted stem cell transplant. The receptors originated from a male patient aged 2 to 10 who had a stem cell transplant for chronic granulomatous disease, so the T cells may come from the graft donor.

The CDR3 region is CAWSVIRITYGGGYTF. The CDR3 nucleotides read TGTGCCTGGAGTGTCATCCGAATAACCTATGGGGGTGGCTACACCTTC. V usage is TRBV30 and J usage is TRBJ1-2; D may be TRBD1 (5 bases). V was cut by 0 bases and J by 7 bases, with 21 bases left in between. Germline loops: CDR1 GTSNPN, CDR2 SVGIG (reference sequence). The CDR3 runs 16 residues.

This clonotype has at least ten counts. This chain joins TRBV20-1 and TRBJ1-4; tentative D call: TRBD1 (5 bases). The V end lost 2 bases, the J end lost 4 bases, and 11 bases lay between the germline ends. The CDR3 totals 14 residues. Germline V CDR1 and CDR2: DFQATT, SNEGSKA (reference sequence). The CDR3 loop is CSARSGGVNEKLFF. In DNA, the CDR3 is TGCAGTGCTAGATCGGGGGGGGTTAATGAAAAACTGTTTTTT.

This clonotype was seen a few times. The rearrangement links TRBV12-3 or TRBV12-4 to TRBJ2-5, with D possibly TRBD1 on 5 matching bases. The CDR3 contains 14 residues. Trimming pared 4 bases from V and 4 bases from J, leaving 13 bases between. CDR3 coding DNA: TGTGCCAGCAGTTCCCAGGGTCCGTCAGAGACCCAGTACTTC. Its protein product is CASSSQGPSETQYF.

This clonotype was seen ten or more times. This chain connects TRBV4-3 to TRBJ2-5; D not resolved. Trimming cost V 0 bases and J 0 bases, with 8 bases left between them. The CDR3 has 15 residues. From germline, CDR1 is LGHNA and CDR2 YSLEER. CDR3 residues: CASSQDSTYQETQYF. Here the CDR3 DNA reads TGCGCCAGCAGCCAAGATTCTACCTACCAAGAGACCCAGTACTTC.

This clonotype was counted between two and nine times. The rearrangement links TRBV20-1 to TRBJ1-5; TRBD1 matches 10 bases. The CDR3 loop spans 14 amino acids. With V trimmed by 5 bases and J by 6 bases, 7 bases remained unmatched. Germline V CDR1 and CDR2: DFQATT, SNEGSKA (reference sequence). This CDR3 is CSAGDRGKVQPQHF. The CDR3 coding sequence is TGCAGTGCTGGGGACAGGGGCAAAGTTCAGCCCCAGCATTTT.

This clonotype showed up many times. This chain connects TRBV9 to TRBJ1-4, with 9 bases that match TRBD1. The length of the CDR3 is 15 residues. J was trimmed by 7 bases and V by 4 bases; bases with no gene match: 8. In germline, CDR1 is SGDLS, CDR2 YYNGEE. CDR3 sequence reads: CASSPSGTGFEKLFF. CDR3 in DNA: TGTGCCAGCAGCCCCTCCGGGACAGGGTTTGAAAAACTGTTTTTT.

In its sample, this clonotype was seen many times. The CDR3 nucleotides are TGTGCCAGCAGCTTTCGGGCTAGCAGCTCCACAGATACGCAGTATTTT. It yields the protein CASSFRASSSTDTQYF. The V call is TRBV7-9, the J call TRBJ2-3, with D perhaps TRBD2 (5 bases). Germline V lookup: CDR1 SEHNR, CDR2 FQNEAQ (reference sequence). Trimming stripped 3 bases from V and 2 bases from J, with 15 bases between. The CDR3 consists of 16 residues.

This clonotype was observed many times. This chain uses TRBV5-6 with TRBJ2-1; D gene ambiguous. Trimming removed 1 base from V and 8 bases from J, with 25 bases in between. Germline values: CDR1 SGHDT, CDR2 YYEEEE. The CDR3 totals 18 residues. CDR3 sequence: CASSLYVSVQSRIHEQFF. For the CDR3, the DNA is TGTGCCAGCAGCTTGTATGTTTCTGTGCAGTCGAGGATCCATGAGCAGTTCTTC.

This clonotype was counted between two and nine times. The chain is built from TRBV5-4 and TRBJ1-6; possible D gene TRBD1, 6 bases. The germline CDR1 and CDR2 sequences are SGHNT and YYREEE (reference sequence). V was cut by 1 base and J by 10 bases, with 15 bases left in between. The CDR3 sequence is 15 residues long. In nucleotides, the CDR3 is TGTGCCAGCAGCTTGATGTTGGGGGCAAACTCACCCCTCCACTTT. Residues: CASSLMLGANSPLHF.